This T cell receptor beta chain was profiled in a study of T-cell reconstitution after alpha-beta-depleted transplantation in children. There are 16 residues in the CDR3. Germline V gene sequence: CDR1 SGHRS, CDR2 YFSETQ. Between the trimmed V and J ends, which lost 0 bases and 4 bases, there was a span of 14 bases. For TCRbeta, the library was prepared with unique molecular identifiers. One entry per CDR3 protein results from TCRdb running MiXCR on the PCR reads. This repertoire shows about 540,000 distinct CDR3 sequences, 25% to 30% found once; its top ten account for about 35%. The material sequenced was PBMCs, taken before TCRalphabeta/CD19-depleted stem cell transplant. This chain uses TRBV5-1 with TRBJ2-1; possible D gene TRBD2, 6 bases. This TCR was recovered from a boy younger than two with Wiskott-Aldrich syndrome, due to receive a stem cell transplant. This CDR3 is CASSLVGTSIYNEQFF. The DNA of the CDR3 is TGCGCCAGCAGCTTGGTGGGTACTAGCATATACAATGAGCAGTTCTTC.